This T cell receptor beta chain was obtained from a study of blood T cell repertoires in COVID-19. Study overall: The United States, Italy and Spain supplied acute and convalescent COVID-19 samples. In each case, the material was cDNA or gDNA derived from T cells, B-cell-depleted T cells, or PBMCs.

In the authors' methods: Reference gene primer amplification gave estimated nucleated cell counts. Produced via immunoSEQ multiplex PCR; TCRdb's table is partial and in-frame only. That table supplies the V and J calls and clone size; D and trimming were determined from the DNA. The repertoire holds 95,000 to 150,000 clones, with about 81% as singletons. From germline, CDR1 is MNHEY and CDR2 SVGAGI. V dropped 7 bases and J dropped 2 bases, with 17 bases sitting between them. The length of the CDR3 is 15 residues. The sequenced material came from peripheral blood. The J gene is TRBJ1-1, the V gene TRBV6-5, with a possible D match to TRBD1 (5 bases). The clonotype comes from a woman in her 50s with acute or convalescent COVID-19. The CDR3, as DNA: TGTGCCAGCATAGAGAAGGGGCCCCTAAACACTGAAGCTTTCTTT. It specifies CASIEKGPLNTEAFF.